These 14 T cell receptor beta chains originate from one sample sequenced in a study of blood T cell repertoires in COVID-19. Method: immunoSEQ multiplex PCR; TCRdb's copy keeps in-frame clones and lacks some. The repertoire holds about 67,000 clones, with 70% to 90% as singletons. The specimen sequenced was peripheral blood. Every receptor here comes from a woman over 75 with acute or convalescent COVID-19.

CDR3 residues: CASSYWGTGDANYGYTF. CDR3 bases: TGTGCCAGCAGTTACTGGGGGACAGGGGATGCGAACTATGGCTACACCTTC. The V and J genes are TRBV6-2 or TRBV6-3 and TRBJ1-2; 10 bases line up with TRBD1. Trimming removed 1 base from V and 2 bases from J; junction bases left unmatched: 7. From germline, CDR1 is MNHEY and CDR2 SVGEGT. The CDR3 spans 17 residues.

This clone was seen a handful of times. This chain connects TRBV7-2 to TRBJ2-7, with D possibly being TRBD2 (6 bases). CDR3 size: 16 residues. The V end lost 5 bases, the J end lost 2 bases, and 19 bases lay between the germline ends. Germline values: CDR1 SGHTA, CDR2 FQGNSA. This chain's CDR3 is CASSPLPAGPPYEQYF. In DNA, the CDR3 is TGTGCCAGCAGCCCGCTACCCGCGGGACCGCCCTACGAGCAGTACTTC.

This clone was found once. The chain links TRBV5-1 to TRBJ2-5, with 7 bases fitting TRBD1. CDR1 and CDR2 from the germline V gene are SGHRS and YFSETQ. Trimming took 0 bases from V and 5 from J; bases not matched to a gene: 7. The CDR3 consists of 15 residues. CDR3 nucleotide sequence: TGCGCCAGCAGCTTGGGACAGGGAAGGTGGGAGACCCAGTACTTC. It encodes CASSLGQGRWETQYF.

This sequence joins TRBV11-2 and TRBJ1-1, with D tentatively TRBD1 (6 bases). The CDR3 is 15 amino acids. With 1 base removed from V and 6 bases from J, the gap between germline ends came to 15 bases. CDR1 and CDR2 from the germline V gene are SGHAT and FQNNGV. As DNA, the CDR3 is TGTGCCAGCAGCTTAGGGGACATTTTATACGCTGAAGCTTTCTTT. Protein product: CASSLGDILYAEAFF.

J is TRBJ1-1 and V is TRBV28, with no clear D. CDR3 size: 14 residues. V gave up 2 bases and J gave up 2 bases, with 9 bases separating them. The germline CDR1 and CDR2 sequences are MDHEN and SYDVKM. The CDR3 protein is CASSLVELNTEAFF. CDR3 in DNA: TGTGCCAGCAGTTTAGTCGAGTTAAACACTGAAGCTTTCTTT.

The V call is TRBV27, the J call TRBJ2-7, with D maybe TRBD1 (5 bases). V lost 4 bases, J lost 3 bases, and 13 bases lay in between. The germline gives CDR1 MNHEY, CDR2 SMNVEV (reference sequence). This CDR3 region has 14 residues. CDR3 bases: TGTGCCAGCAGTTCCCCAGGGTCCCTCTACGAGCAGTACTTC. Amino acids: CASSSPGSLYEQYF.

This clone was seen only a few times. This chain joins TRBV15 and TRBJ1-4, with 9 bases matching TRBD1. The CDR3 length is 15 residues. The V gene's germline CDR1 is LNHNV and CDR2 YYDKDF (reference sequence). The V and J ends lost 0 bases and 9 bases, in that order; junction bases with no gene match: 5. The CDR3: CATSRDGDRDQKLFF. The CDR3, as DNA: TGTGCCACCAGCAGAGATGGGGACAGGGACCAAAAACTGTTTTTT.

The J gene is TRBJ1-1, the V gene TRBV14, with D maybe TRBD1 (6 bases). The CDR3 covers 13 residues. Germline CDR1 SGHDN, CDR2 FVKESK. V was shortened by 4 bases and J by 9 bases, with 15 bases between the two germline ends. For the CDR3, the DNA is TGTGCCAGCAGCCTCGGGACCGGGACAAAAGCTTTCTTT. Amino acid sequence: CASSLGTGTKAFF.

The chain has TRBV5-1 and TRBJ2-5; 10 nucleotides align to TRBD2. Germline V gene sequence: CDR1 SGHRS, CDR2 YFSETQ. The J segment lost 3 bases and the V segment lost 4 bases, leaving 3 bases of the junction unmatched. The CDR3 runs 14 residues. CDR3 coding DNA: TGCGCCAGCAGCGATAGCGGGGGGAAAGAGACCCAGTACTTC. Amino acids: CASSDSGGKETQYF. Full variable domain (missing parts from reference TRBV5-1 and TRBJ2-5): KAGVTQTPRYLIKTRGQQVTLSCSPISGHRSVSWYQQTPGQGLQFLFEYFSETQRNKGNFPGRFSGRQFSNSRSEMNVSTLELGDSALYLCASSDSGGKETQYFGPGTRLLVL.

The chain employs TRBV7-9 and TRBJ1-1; TRBD1 matches 9 bases. The V gene's germline CDR1 is SEHNR and CDR2 FQNEAQ (reference sequence). The trim removed 6 bases at V and 4 bases at J, leaving 12 bases unmatched. This CDR3 spans 16 amino acids. The CDR3 protein is CASRSTGGVESTEAFF. The CDR3 region has the DNA TGTGCCAGCAGATCCACAGGGGGCGTAGAATCCACTGAAGCTTTCTTT.

The genes are TRBV7-9 and TRBJ2-7; 7 bases line up with TRBD1. This CDR3 has 13 amino acids. V dropped 5 bases and J dropped 6; count of bases not matched to a gene: 7. Germline loops: CDR1 SEHNR, CDR2 FQNEAQ (reference sequence). The CDR3 spells CASSPTGVGEQYF. CDR3 bases: TGTGCCAGCAGCCCTACAGGGGTCGGCGAGCAGTACTTC.

J is TRBJ1-2 and V is TRBV5-1; D remains unclear. The ends were cut back, 7 bases at V and 4 bases at J, with 17 bases in the middle. CDR3 size: 14 residues. Germline loops: CDR1 SGHRS, CDR2 YFSETQ. CDR3 protein: CASHPEGAGYGYTF. CDR3 DNA: TGCGCCAGCCATCCAGAGGGCGCGGGCTATGGCTACACCTTC.

V and J are TRBV27 and TRBJ2-5; 8 nucleotides align to TRBD2. The CDR3 has 16 residues. V lost 2 bases and J lost 2; bases outside the gene matches: 7. Germline V lookup: CDR1 MNHEY, CDR2 SMNVEV (reference sequence). The DNA for the CDR3 is TGTGCCAGCAGTTTACGGGCGGGAGGAACTCAAGAGACCCAGTACTTC. Translation: CASSLRAGGTQETQYF.

This chain uses TRBV18 with TRBJ1-1; tentatively, D is TRBD1 (5 bases). CDR1 is KGHSH, CDR2 LQKENI, per germline. The ends were cut back, 4 bases at V and 1 base at J, with 10 bases in the middle. There are 14 residues in the CDR3. CDR3 in amino acids: CASSLLTENTEAFF. The CDR3 DNA sequence: TGTGCCAGCTCACTACTGACAGAGAACACTGAAGCTTTCTTT.